This TCR beta chain was recovered during a study of glioma-infiltrating T cells after dendritic cell vaccination. Study information: Glioblastoma patients came from Phase I and II dendritic cell vaccination trials.

Time point of the sample: after dendritic cell vaccination, including at tumor progression/relapse. Clones were read by immunoSEQ multiplex PCR, and TCRdb kept only the in-frame ones, dropping some. In the table there are some 90,000 clones, approximately 80% of which are singletons. V was clipped by 3 bases and J by 7 bases; unmatched bases: 6. This CDR3 has 15 residues. The germline V gene encodes CDR1 MRHNA and CDR2 SNTAGT. The chain is built from TRBV6-4 and TRBJ2-7, with 13 bases that match TRBD2. The sequence derives from a human donor with glioblastoma. Source: blood, taken after dendritic cell vaccination. The CDR3 reads CASSEGTSGIWEQYV. The CDR3 DNA reads as TGTGCCAGCAGTGAGGGGACTAGCGGGATCTGGGAGCAGTACGTC.